Sequencing of this TCR beta chain was carried out in a study of cytomegalovirus exposure and HLA in healthy donors. Vbeta (60) and Jbeta (13) primers were used in the PCR. TCRdb's copy holds only in-frame clones and misses some; the assay was immunoSEQ multiplex PCR. Among under 200,000 clones listed, approximately 84% were seen once. Germline V gives CDR1 SGDLS, CDR2 YYNGEE. V shed 0 bases, J shed 4 bases, and the junction held 6 bases outside the gene matches. This CDR3 is built from 15 residues. The V and J genes are TRBV9 and TRBJ1-1, with 7 nucleotides matching TRBD1. The sample comprised PBMCs. This receptor was taken from a middle-aged man in good health and CMV-seronegative. CDR3 sequence (DNA): TGTGCCAGCAGCGTAGAACCAGGGGGGAGCACTGAAGCTTTCTTT. It encodes CASSVEPGGSTEAFF.